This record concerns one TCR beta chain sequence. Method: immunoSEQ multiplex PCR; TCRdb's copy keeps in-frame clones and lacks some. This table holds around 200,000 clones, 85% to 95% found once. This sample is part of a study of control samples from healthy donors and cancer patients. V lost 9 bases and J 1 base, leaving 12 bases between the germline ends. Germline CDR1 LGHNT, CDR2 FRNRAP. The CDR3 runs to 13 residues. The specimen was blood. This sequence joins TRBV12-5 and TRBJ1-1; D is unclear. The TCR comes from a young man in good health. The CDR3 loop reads CASAGHENTEAFF. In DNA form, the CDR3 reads TGTGCTAGCGCAGGCCACGAGAACACTGAAGCTTTCTTT.